Following are 2 T cell receptor beta chains from one sample sequenced in a study of blood T cell repertoires in COVID-19. Generated by immunoSEQ multiplex PCR, the TCRdb table keeps only in-frame clones and is missing some. The sample consists of around 130,000 clones, about 85% of them appearing once. Material for sequencing was peripheral blood. These receptor sequences come from a man aged 65-85 years with acute or convalescent COVID-19.

The V call is TRBV7-2, the J call TRBJ1-6; D gene unclear. CDR3 length: 18 residues. Between the trimmed V and J ends, which lost 3 bases and 0 bases, there was a span of 15 bases. CDR1 is SGHTA and CDR2 is FQGNSA in the germline V gene. This CDR3 is CASSFERQSSSYNSPLHF. The CDR3 coding sequence is TGTGCCAGCAGCTTTGAACGCCAATCGAGCTCCTATAATTCACCCCTCCACTTT.

The rearrangement joins TRBV3-1 (or the pseudogene TRBV3-2) to TRBJ1-3; no clear D gene. Germline CDR1 is LGHDT and CDR2 is YNNKEL (reference sequence). V was trimmed by 2 bases and J by 0 bases, leaving 5 bases between them. The CDR3 spans 14 residues. CDR3 loop: CASSQQNSGNTIYF. The CDR3 nucleotides read TGTGCCAGCAGCCAACAAAACTCTGGAAACACCATATATTTT.